This TCR beta chain was recovered during a study of vaccination and CD4 T cells after COVID-19. About the research overall: A median of about 100 days (range 35 to 161) separated diagnosis from post-COVID sampling.

Trimming cost V 0 bases and J 6 bases, with 11 bases left between them. CDR1 and CDR2 (germline): MNHEY, SVGEGT. This CDR3 region has 14 residues. The Oncomine TCR Beta short-read assay sequenced DNA from cultured CD4+ T cells. Genomic DNA was extracted from cultured CD4+ T cells. MiXCR, run by TCRdb on the PCR reads, gives a single entry per CDR3 protein. The table shows about 4,600 distinct CDR3 sequences, with around two fifths occurring only once. As to treatment: approximately nine-day PBMC culture with coronavirus spike peptide pools or control peptides (ViraFEST assay). Details on this clonotype: Its antigen is still unknown.

Sample: CD4+ T cells from blood, cultured in vitro. V is TRBV6-2 or TRBV6-3 and J is TRBJ1-1; D unclear. The source is a human donor who had recovered from COVID-19. Here the CDR3 DNA reads TGTGCCAGCAGTTACTCTTCCGGGGAACCTGAAGCTTTCTTT. This sequence encodes CASSYSSGEPEAFF.